Shown below are 10 T cell receptor beta chains from a single sample sequenced in a study of blood T cell repertoires in COVID-19. Generated by immunoSEQ multiplex PCR, the TCRdb table keeps only in-frame clones and is missing some. The repertoire holds 180,000 or so clones, with roughly 90% as singletons. The sequenced material came from peripheral blood. These receptors were taken from a man aged 35 to 55 with acute or convalescent COVID-19.

V is TRBV27 and J is TRBJ2-6; TRBD1 matches at 7 bases. The V and J ends lost 2 bases and 3 bases, in that order; junction bases with no gene match: 7. This CDR3 is 17 amino acids long. Looked up from germline, CDR1 is MNHEY and CDR2 is SMNVEV (reference sequence). CDR3 bases: TGTGCCAGCAGTTTACTCGGCAGGGGGTATGGGGCCAACGTCCTGACTTTC. Encoded protein: CASSLLGRGYGANVLTF.

This chain joins TRBV5-3 and TRBJ2-7; D might be TRBD1 (6 bases). TRBV5-3 is identified as an open reading frame with a role that is uncertain. The ends were cut back, 3 bases at V and 7 bases at J, with 26 bases in the middle. The CDR3 sequence is 17 residues long. CDR3 sequence: CARSYGPPGHVLWEQYF. As DNA, the CDR3 is TGTGCCAGAAGCTACGGACCTCCGGGACACGTGCTTTGGGAGCAGTACTTC.

This sequence joins TRBV28 and TRBJ1-5, with a possible D match to TRBD1 (5 bases). CDR1 and CDR2 from the germline V gene are MDHEN and SYDVKM. CDR3 length: 16 amino acids. V was cut by 8 bases and J by 2 bases, with 19 bases left in between. CDR3 DNA sequence: TGTGCCAGCCTACTTGGGGGAGGGTCCGGCAATCAGCCCCAGCATTTT. Encoded protein: CASLLGGGSGNQPQHF.

CDR3 DNA: TGTGCCAGCAGCGGCGGGACTTTAGCCAAAAACATTCAGTACTTC. Its translation: CASSGGTLAKNIQYF. This rearrangement joins TRBV5-6 to TRBJ2-4; TRBD2 might be the D (6 bases). The CDR3 covers 15 residues. V lost 4 bases and J 0 bases, leaving 11 bases between the germline ends. CDR1 is SGHDT and CDR2 is YYEEEE in the germline V gene.

This chain uses TRBV6-5 with TRBJ1-1; perhaps TRBD1 as D (5 bases). V was trimmed by 2 bases and J by 3 bases, leaving 16 bases between them. CDR1 and CDR2 (germline): MNHEY, SVGAGI. The CDR3 sequence is 16 residues long. Here the CDR3 reads CASSYRGVLRHTEAFF. CDR3 nucleotide sequence: TGTGCCAGCAGTTACCGGGGGGTCCTAAGGCACACTGAAGCTTTCTTT.

V gene TRBV5-1 combines with J gene TRBJ2-7, with 15 positions matching TRBD2. The CDR3 is 15 residues long. V trimming: 6 bases; J trimming: 6 bases; junction bases outside the gene matches: 7. Germline V lookup: CDR1 SGHRS, CDR2 YFSETQ. CDR3 DNA: TGCGCCAGCAAAGGACTAGCGGGGGGGCCCCGCGAGCAGTACTTC. Its translation is CASKGLAGGPREQYF.

In its sample, this clone was seen once. The genes are TRBV10-1 and TRBJ2-7, with 12 nucleotides matching TRBD2. Trimming at V came to 0 bases and at J to 4 bases, leaving 4 bases not matched to a gene. The CDR3 covers 16 residues. Per the germline V gene, CDR1 is WNHNN and CDR2 is SYGVQD (reference sequence). The CDR3 DNA follows: TGCGCCAGCAGTGAGTCCGGGACTAGCGGGTCATACGAGCAGTACTTC. Translated, it gives CASSESGTSGSYEQYF.

This rearrangement joins TRBV2 to TRBJ2-1; unclear D gene. Germline values: CDR1 SNHLY, CDR2 FYNNEI. The CDR3 runs to 14 residues. The V and J ends lost 3 bases and 4 bases respectively, with 10 bases between them. The CDR3 is CASSDGSGYNEQFF. CDR3 nucleotides: TGTGCCAGCAGTGACGGTTCCGGGTACAATGAGCAGTTCTTC.

The rearrangement joins TRBV5-1 to TRBJ2-5; the D is unclear. V lost 6 bases to trimming and J lost 2 bases, with 8 bases between them. In germline, CDR1 is SGHRS, CDR2 YFSETQ. CDR3 length: 12 residues. CDR3 amino acids: CASNSQQETQYF. In DNA, the CDR3 is TGCGCCAGCAACAGCCAACAAGAGACCCAGTACTTC. Looking up the rest from reference TRBV5-1 and TRBJ2-5 gives the full variable domain: KAGVTQTPRYLIKTRGQQVTLSCSPISGHRSVSWYQQTPGQGLQFLFEYFSETQRNKGNFPGRFSGRQFSNSRSEMNVSTLELGDSALYLCASNSQQETQYFGPGTRLLVL.

V usage is TRBV30 and J usage is TRBJ1-6; 7 bases match TRBD1. After removal of 7 bases from V and 7 bases from J, the junction contained 7 bases not matched to a gene. The germline gives CDR1 GTSNPN, CDR2 SVGIG (reference sequence). This CDR3 comprises 13 residues. Here the CDR3 reads CASEVGQNSPLHF. The CDR3 nucleotides read TGTGCCTCCGAGGTGGGACAGAATTCACCCCTCCACTTT. The full variable domain, with the rest looked up from reference TRBV30 and TRBJ1-6, is SQTIHQWPATLVQPVGSPLSLECTVEGTSNPNLYWYRQAAGRGLQLLFYSVGIGQISSEVPQNLSASRPQDRQFILSSKKLLLSDSGFYLCASEVGQNSPLHFGNGTRLTVT.